This T cell receptor beta chain was profiled in a study of shared clonotypes between healthy human individuals. Study information: Plates per donor: three CD4 naive, three CD4 memory, two CD8 naive, one CD8 memory.

About this clone: Its antigen is currently unknown. A read error may produce the germline difference seen at one junction end.

Clones were sequenced by immunoSEQ multiplex PCR, and TCRdb holds only the in-frame ones, with some missing. The sample has over a million clones; roughly 96% are singletons. The CDR3 has 13 amino acids. Looked up from germline, CDR1 is SEHNR and CDR2 is FQNEAQ (reference sequence). Study observations and caveats: Across a few donors, naive CD4 shared roughly 5.2%, naive CD8 more than 3%, memory CD4 roughly 2.4%, memory CD8 approximately 0.4%.

The sequence was obtained from a young man in good health. Sequenced material: naive CD4+ T cells sorted from blood. Subset indicated: CD45RA+ positively selected. This chain uses TRBV7-9 with TRBJ1-3; the D is unclear. CDR3 coding DNA: TGTGCCAGCAGTTTAGAACCCGGAAACACCATATATTTT. It yields the protein CASSLEPGNTIYF. Full variable domain (rest looked up from reference TRBV7-9 and TRBJ1-3): DTGVSQNPRHKITKRGQNVTFRCDPISEHNRLYWYRQTLGQGPEFLTYFQNEAQLEKSRLLSDRFSAERPKGSFSTLEIQRTEQGDSAMYLCASSLEPGNTIYFGEGSWLTVV.